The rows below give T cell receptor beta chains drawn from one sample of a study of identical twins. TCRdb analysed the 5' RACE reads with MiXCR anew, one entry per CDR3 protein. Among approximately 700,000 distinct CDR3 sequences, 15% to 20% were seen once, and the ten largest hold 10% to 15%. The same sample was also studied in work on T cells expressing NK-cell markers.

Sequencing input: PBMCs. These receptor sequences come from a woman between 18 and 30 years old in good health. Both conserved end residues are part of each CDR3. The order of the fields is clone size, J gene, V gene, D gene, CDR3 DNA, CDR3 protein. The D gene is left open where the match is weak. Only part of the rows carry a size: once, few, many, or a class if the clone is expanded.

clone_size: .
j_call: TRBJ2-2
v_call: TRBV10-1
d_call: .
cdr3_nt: TGCGCCAGCATACGTAGAGACACCGGGGAGCTGTTTTTT
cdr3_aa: CASIRRDTGELFF

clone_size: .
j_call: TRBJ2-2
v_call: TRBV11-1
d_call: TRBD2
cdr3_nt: TGTGCCAGCAGCTTAGAACTAGCGGGGCCGGGCCCCCGAGGCTACCTGTTTTTT
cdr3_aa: CASSLELAGPGPRGYLFF

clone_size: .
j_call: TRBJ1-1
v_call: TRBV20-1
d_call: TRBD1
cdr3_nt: TGCAGTGCCCGGGAGGACAGGGGGCGTCGGACTGAAGCTTTCTTT
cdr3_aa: CSAREDRGRRTEAFF

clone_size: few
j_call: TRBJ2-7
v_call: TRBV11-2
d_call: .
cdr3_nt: TGTGCCAGCAGCTTAGATCCCTTCTACGAGCAGTACTTC
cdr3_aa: CASSLDPFYEQYF

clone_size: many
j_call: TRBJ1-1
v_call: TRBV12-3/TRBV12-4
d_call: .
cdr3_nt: TGTGCCAGCCGGCGGAGGGTTGCCACTGAAGCTTTCTTT
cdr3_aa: CASRRRVATEAFF

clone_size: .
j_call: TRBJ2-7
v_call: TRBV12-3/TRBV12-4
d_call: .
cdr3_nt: TGTGCCAGCCAGCAGGCTGGGGACGAGCAGTACTTC
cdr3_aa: CASQQAGDEQYF

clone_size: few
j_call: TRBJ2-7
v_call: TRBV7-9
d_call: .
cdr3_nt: TGTGCCAGCAGCTTAGACTCCGGACTGAGAAACTTC
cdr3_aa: CASSLDSGLRNF

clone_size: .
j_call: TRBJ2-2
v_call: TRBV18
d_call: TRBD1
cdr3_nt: TGTGCCAGCTCCCTCACCGGGACAGGGAACACCGGGGAGCTGTTTTTT
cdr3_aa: CASSLTGTGNTGELFF

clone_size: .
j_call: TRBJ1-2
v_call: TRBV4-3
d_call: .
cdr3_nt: TGCGCCAGCAGCCAAAGTCGGGGAGACTATGGCTACACCTTC
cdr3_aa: CASSQSRGDYGYTF

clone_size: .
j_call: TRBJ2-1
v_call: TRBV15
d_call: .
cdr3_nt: TGTGCCACCAGCAGAGAATTGGGAAGCGGGCCTCAGTTCTTC
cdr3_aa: CATSRELGSGPQFF

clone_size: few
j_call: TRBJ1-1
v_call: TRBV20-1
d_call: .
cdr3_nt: TGCAGTGCTAAAACGTTGGTGAACACTGAAGCTTTCTTT
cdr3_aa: CSAKTLVNTEAFF

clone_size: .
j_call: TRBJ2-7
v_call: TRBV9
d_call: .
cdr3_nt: TGTGCCAGCAGCGAGGGGGACTACGCTTCCTACGAGCAGTACTTC
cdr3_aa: CASSEGDYASYEQYF

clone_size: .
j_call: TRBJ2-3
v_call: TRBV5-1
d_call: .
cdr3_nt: TGCGCCACGAGGACCGACTCAGATACGCAGTATTTT
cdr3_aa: CATRTDSDTQYF

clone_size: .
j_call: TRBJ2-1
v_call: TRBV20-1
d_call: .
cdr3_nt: TGCAGTGCTAGAGGAGGGCCCTACAATGAGCAGTTCTTC
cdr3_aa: CSARGGPYNEQFF

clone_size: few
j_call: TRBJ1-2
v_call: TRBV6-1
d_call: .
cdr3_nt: TGTGCCAGCAGTGAAAGTAGCAGCCGTAGGGGCTACACCTTC
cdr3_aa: CASSESSSRRGYTF

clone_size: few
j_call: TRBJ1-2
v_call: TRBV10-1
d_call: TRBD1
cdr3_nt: TGCGCCAGCAGAGCCGGGACAGAGAAGGACTATGGCTACACCTTC
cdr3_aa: CASRAGTEKDYGYTF

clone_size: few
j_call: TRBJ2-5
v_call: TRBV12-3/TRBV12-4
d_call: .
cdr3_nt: TGTGCCAGCAGTTTACGTGGGGGGGCCGTCGTGACCCAGTACTTC
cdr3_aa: CASSLRGGAVVTQYF

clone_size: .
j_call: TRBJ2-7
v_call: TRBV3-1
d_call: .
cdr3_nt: TGTGCCAGCAGCCAGGGCGGACGCTACGAGCAGTACTTC
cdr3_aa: CASSQGGRYEQYF

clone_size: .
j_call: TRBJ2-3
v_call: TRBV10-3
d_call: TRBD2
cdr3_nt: TGTGCCATCAGTGAGTTCGGGACTAGCACTGCAGATACGCAGTATTTT
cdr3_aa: CAISEFGTSTADTQYF

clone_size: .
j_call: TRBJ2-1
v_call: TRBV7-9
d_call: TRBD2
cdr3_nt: TGTGCCAGCAGCTCTCTAGCGGGGGTTTACAATGAGCAGTTCTTC
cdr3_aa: CASSSLAGVYNEQFF

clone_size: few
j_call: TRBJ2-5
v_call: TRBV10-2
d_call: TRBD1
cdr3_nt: TGCGCCAGCAGTGAAGGGACAGGGACTGCCCAAGAGACCCAGTACTTC
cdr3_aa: CASSEGTGTAQETQYF

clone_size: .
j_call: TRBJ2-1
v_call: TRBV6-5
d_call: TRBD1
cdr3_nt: TGTGCCAGCAGTTACCGAACAGGGGCCCCGTTCTTC
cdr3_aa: CASSYRTGAPFF